Below, 23 T cell receptor beta chains from the same sample are listed, as sequenced in a study of molecular identifiers for immune sequencing clone quantification. One entry per CDR3 protein results from TCRdb running MiXCR on the PCR reads. Of some 12,000 distinct CDR3 sequences in the sample, about 16% are singletons; the top ten hold 1.5% to 2%. Sequences were obtained from naive CD8+ T cells from blood, with Jurkat cell RNA spiked in. The subset denotes: FACS-sorted CD8+CD4-CCR7+CD45RA+ naive T cells. The source is a human donor in good health. Some libraries in this study had Jurkat cell RNA spiked in.

This clonotype was picked up many times. The V call is TRBV12-3 or TRBV12-4, the J call TRBJ2-5; 7 bases are shared with TRBD2. CDR3 length: 13 residues. The J segment lost 1 base and the V segment lost 6 bases, leaving 2 bases of the junction unmatched. This CDR3 is CASRGTTQETQYF. For the CDR3, the DNA is TGTGCCAGCAGGGGGACTACCCAAGAGACCCAGTACTTC.

In its sample, this clonotype is medium-sized (0.01 to 0.1%). This chain links TRBV13 with TRBJ2-7; possibly TRBD1 for D (7 bases). The CDR3 loop spans 13 amino acids. Germline CDR1 and CDR2: PRHDT and FYEKMQ (reference sequence). The V gene lost 6 bases and the J gene lost 9 bases, with 18 bases spanning the gap. CDR3 nucleotides: TGTGCCAGCAGTCTTAGCGGAGGGGGCGGGCAGTACTTC. Protein: CASSLSGGGGQYF.

This clonotype has only a few counts. At one end the junction does not follow the germline gene, possibly because of a read error. The chain carries TRBV14 and TRBJ1-2; D may be TRBD1 (6 bases). Per germline, CDR1 SGHDN and CDR2 FVKESK. The CDR3 covers 17 residues. Here the CDR3 reads CAGSQESSGRDTYGYTF. CDR3 in DNA: TGTGCCGGCAGCCAAGAATCATCGGGGAGGGACACCTATGGCTACACCTTC.

V usage is TRBV11-2 and J usage is TRBJ2-7; D is unclear. Germline values: CDR1 SGHAT, CDR2 FQNNGV. The ends were cut back, 5 bases at V and 11 bases at J, with 16 bases in the middle. The CDR3 sequence is 12 residues long. The CDR3 is CASSRGGEREYF. The CDR3 DNA follows: TGTGCCAGCAGCCGTGGTGGCGAACGGGAGTACTTC.

This clonotype was counted ten times or more. The chain employs TRBV24-1 and TRBJ2-7; D is possibly TRBD1 (6 bases). Looked up from germline, CDR1 is KGHDR and CDR2 is SFDVKD. The V end lost 1 base, the J end lost 11 bases, and 17 bases lay between the germline ends. The CDR3 extends over 14 amino acids. The CDR3 region has the DNA TGTGCCACCAGTGATTTAAACACAAACCCAGGGGAGTACTTC. Translated, it gives CATSDLNTNPGEYF.

This clonotype was seen ten or more times. The gene calls are TRBV19 and TRBJ1-3; D unresolved. The CDR3 consists of 15 residues. The V end lost 3 bases, the J end lost 0 bases, and 9 bases lay between the germline ends. Germline V gene data show CDR1 as LNHDA and CDR2 as SQIVND (reference sequence). This CDR3 reads CASSIGPYSGNTIYF. The CDR3 nucleotides read TGTGCCAGTAGTATTGGGCCATACTCTGGAAACACCATATATTTT.

This clonotype is labeled as medium-sized. V usage is TRBV29-1 and J usage is TRBJ2-1; D gene uncertain. The V gene's germline CDR1 is SQVTM and CDR2 ANQGSEA. This CDR3 spans 10 amino acids. The V gene lost 0 bases and the J gene lost 8 bases, with 2 bases spanning the gap. The CDR3 reads CSVEDHEQFF. In DNA, the CDR3 is TGCAGCGTTGAAGATCATGAGCAGTTCTTC.

There are many counts of this clonotype. The chain uses TRBV27 and TRBJ1-1; D uncertain. The CDR3 is 14 amino acids. CDR1 MNHEY and CDR2 SMNVEV come from the germline V gene (reference sequence). The germline V and J ends were trimmed by 6 bases and 1 base, with 12 bases remaining between them. The CDR3 sequence: CASRLGGSNTEAFF. DNA for the CDR3: TGTGCCAGCAGGTTAGGAGGGTCGAACACTGAAGCTTTCTTT.

This clonotype is labeled as medium-sized (0.01 to 0.1%). The gene calls are TRBV20-1 and TRBJ2-3, with unresolved D. Trimming removed 2 bases at V and 0 bases at J, with 24 bases between. The CDR3 totals 19 residues. Germline CDR1 and CDR2: DFQATT and SNEGSKA (reference sequence). CDR3 nucleotide sequence: TGCAGTGCTAGAACGATTCTACCCCCTCGGGCGATTAGCACAGATACGCAGTATTTT. Protein: CSARTILPPRAISTDTQYF.

This clonotype showed up many times. The V call is TRBV3-1, the J call TRBJ2-1; 10 bases agree with TRBD2. The CDR3 is 15 amino acids. Germline values: CDR1 LGHDT, CDR2 YNNKEL (reference sequence). The V segment lost 6 bases and the J segment 8 bases; nucleotides outside the gene matches: 10. The CDR3 DNA is TGTGCCAGCAGGGAGGGACTAGCGATTATCCATGAGCAGTTCTTC. It encodes CASREGLAIIHEQFF.

The rearrangement uses TRBV2 and TRBJ2-1; 11 bases fit TRBD1. V gave up 3 bases and J gave up 0 bases; unmatched junction bases: 10. The germline V gene encodes CDR1 SNHLY and CDR2 FYNNEI. The CDR3 is made up of 19 amino acids. CDR3 sequence reads: CASSELGQGVFASYNEQFF. CDR3 bases: TGTGCCAGCAGTGAGTTGGGACAGGGGGTTTTCGCCTCCTACAATGAGCAGTTCTTC.

This clonotype was recorded many times. This rearrangement joins TRBV29-1 to TRBJ2-5, with D unclear. There are 11 residues in the CDR3. CDR1 and CDR2 from the germline V gene are SQVTM and ANQGSEA. The V end was cut by 3 bases, the J end by 5 bases, with 7 bases between. The CDR3: CSVEYGETQYF. The CDR3 coding sequence is TGCAGCGTTGAGTATGGTGAGACCCAGTACTTC.

This clonotype has at least ten counts. The genes are TRBV7-2 and TRBJ2-1, with 8 bases identical to TRBD2. In germline, CDR1 is SGHTA, CDR2 FQGNSA. This CDR3 comprises 17 residues. J gave up 2 bases and V 1 base, and 7 bases lay outside the gene matches. In nucleotides, the CDR3 is TGTGCCAGCAGCTTAGAGGGACTAGAGGTCCCCTACAATGAGCAGTTCTTC. Its protein product is CASSLEGLEVPYNEQFF.

This clonotype occurred many times. The V call is TRBV11-2, the J call TRBJ2-7; D remains unclear. Germline loops: CDR1 SGHAT, CDR2 FQNNGV. This CDR3 contains 11 residues. V was shortened by 4 bases and J by 3 bases, with 4 bases between the two germline ends. The CDR3 is CASSSNYEQYF. The CDR3 DNA sequence: TGTGCCAGCAGCTCGAACTACGAGCAGTACTTC.

This clonotype is classed as medium-sized. The chain employs TRBV5-1 and TRBJ1-1; the D is unclear. Per the germline V gene, CDR1 is SGHRS and CDR2 is YFSETQ. V was trimmed by 2 bases and J by 0 bases, leaving 11 bases between them. The CDR3 runs 15 residues. CDR3 sequence: CASSFRATMNTEAFF. In DNA, the CDR3 is TGCGCCAGCAGCTTCCGGGCCACGATGAACACTGAAGCTTTCTTT.

The sample holds a few counts of this clonotype. At one end, the junction sequence differs from germline, possibly due to a read error. This chain connects TRBV30 to TRBJ2-1, with 11 bases aligning to TRBD2. The CDR3 spans 13 residues. Looked up from germline, CDR1 is GTSNPN and CDR2 is SVGIG (reference sequence). The CDR3 DNA sequence: TGTGCCTGGAGCGGACTAGCGGGCAATGAGCAGCTCTTC. This encodes CAWSGLAGNEQLF.

This clonotype is classed as medium-sized (0.01 to 0.1%). The V call is TRBV7-9, the J call TRBJ2-1; no clear D gene. CDR1 and CDR2 (germline): SEHNR, FQNEAQ (reference sequence). This CDR3 spans 15 amino acids. Trimming took off 4 bases at V and 5 bases at J, with 15 bases between the two ends. The CDR3 nucleotides are TGTGCCAGCAGCTCCCGGGTCTTTGAGAACAATGAGCAGTTCTTC. Translating gives CASSSRVFENNEQFF.

Relative to its sample, this clonotype is medium-sized. The V call is TRBV10-1, the J call TRBJ2-7; no reliable D call. The V end lost 5 bases, the J end lost 0 bases, and 8 bases lay between the germline ends. This CDR3 has 13 amino acids. Germline V gene lookup returns CDR1 WNHNN and CDR2 SYGVQD (reference sequence). The CDR3, as DNA: TGCGCCAGCAGTCTTACCCCCTCCTACGAGCAGTACTTC. It encodes CASSLTPSYEQYF.

This clonotype appeared many times. The genes are TRBV7-9 and TRBJ2-7, with D tentatively TRBD1 (5 bases). The CDR3 is made up of 14 amino acids. Germline values: CDR1 SEHNR, CDR2 FQNEAQ (reference sequence). V was shortened by 1 base and J by 2 bases, with 9 bases between the two germline ends. The CDR3 sequence: CASSLVGRPYEQYF. The CDR3 nucleotides are TGTGCCAGCAGCTTAGTGGGGCGCCCCTACGAGCAGTACTTC.

This clonotype is categorized as medium-sized. The CDR3 sequence: CSVEEEVWVPRKTQYF. CDR3 nucleotide sequence: TGCAGCGTTGAAGAGGAGGTGTGGGTCCCAAGAAAGACCCAGTACTTC. The V gene is TRBV29-1, the J gene TRBJ2-5; weak D call: TRBD2 (5 bases). The germline CDR1 and CDR2 sequences are SQVTM and ANQGSEA. The V end lost 0 bases, the J end lost 6 bases, and 20 bases lay between the germline ends. This CDR3 spans 16 amino acids.

Comment on this clonotype: A much larger clone differs by one base, so this may be a read error. CDR3 residues: CASSLANQGTQHF. For the CDR3, the DNA is TGTGCCAGCAGCTTGGCCAACCAGGGGACCCAGCACTTC. V is TRBV5-6 and J is TRBJ2-5, with a tentative D call TRBD1 (6 bases). Germline lookup yields CDR1 SGHDT and CDR2 YYEEEE. The CDR3 is 13 amino acids.

This clonotype is medium-sized. The chain is built from TRBV27 and TRBJ1-1; possible D gene TRBD1, 5 bases. Germline V gives CDR1 MNHEY, CDR2 SMNVEV (reference sequence). The V and J ends lost 7 bases and 5 bases respectively, with 14 bases between them. The CDR3 is made up of 13 amino acids. The CDR3 sequence is CASKLGGKTEAFF. The DNA of the CDR3 is TGTGCCAGCAAACTGGGGGGTAAGACTGAAGCTTTCTTT.

Relative to its sample, this clonotype is medium-sized (0.01 to 0.1%). The rearrangement links TRBV27 to TRBJ1-5; maybe TRBD1 (5 bases). The ends were cut back, 3 bases at V and 0 bases at J, with 6 bases in the middle. Looked up from germline, CDR1 is MNHEY and CDR2 is SMNVEV (reference sequence). CDR3 length equals 14 residues. CDR3 sequence (DNA): TGTGCCAGCAGTTTGAGGGGTAGCAATCAGCCCCAGCATTTT. Its translation: CASSLRGSNQPQHF.